This TCR beta chain was identified in a study of Ad26.COV2.S vaccination and SARS-CoV-2 variants (dated by TCRdb to about 2021). As for the study more broadly: Donors in the vaccine arm were drawn from COV1001, a multicentre, randomized, double-blind, placebo-controlled phase I-IIa trial testing Ad26.COV2.S in healthy adults. A total of 32 samples were included in the TCR-sequenced set, comprising approximately 20 Ad26.COV2.S vaccine recipients, 5 placebo recipients and 8 SARS-CoV-2 convalescent individuals. Ad26.COV2.S was administered intramuscularly at a dose of 5x10^10 or 1x10^11 viral particles, either as one shot or as two shots given 56 days apart. Investigators did not know the trial group allocation while performing experiments and assessing outcomes. Participants in the trial were split at random into five groups of five each, receiving low-dose or high-dose Ad26.COV2.S once or twice, or else placebo on both occasions. The specificity and breadth of SARS-CoV-2-reactive T cell receptors after Ad26.COV2.S vaccination were assessed by TCRbeta repertoire sequencing.

The investigation overall reported the following: Substantial breadth of spike-specific CD8+ and CD4+ T cell responses was reported after vaccination. The authors noted that the TCR breadth and depth analyses may have underestimated total T cell responses. The study lacked the statistical power to compare responses across vaccine doses or regimens. Vaccine and placebo recipients had similar non-spike TCR breadth, a finding consistent with the vaccine containing only spike. Ad26.COV2.S recipients had higher spike-specific TCR breadth than placebo recipients (P = 0.0014).

The immunoSEQ Assay was the method used to sequence TCRbeta CDR3 regions. After extraction, genomic DNA underwent amplification by bias-controlled multiplex PCR, followed by high-throughput sequencing. The source study handled its data this way. To quantify the absolute abundance of every unique TCRbeta CDR3 region, sequences were collapsed and filtered. T cell fraction was estimated by normalizing TCRbeta template counts to usable DNA, with usable DNA measured through amplification of reference genes found in all nucleated cells. Repertoire TCRs were annotated as SARS-CoV-2-specific by exact matching of V gene, CDR3 amino acid sequence and J gene to a known reactive TCR set. The reference SARS-CoV-2 TCR set was obtained from MIRA and was filtered for enrichment in COVID-19-positive ImmuneCODE repertoires, whereby public or cross-reactive TCRs were removed. Using the MIRA antigens, annotated TCRs were further analysed by specific ORF or by position within an ORF. Breadth was defined as the number of annotated unique rearrangements divided by the total number of unique productive rearrangements, and depth was defined as the summed frequency of the annotated unique rearrangements. Two-sided Wilcoxon rank-sum tests were used to compare TCR breadth between groups. In its TCRdb copy, this immuneACCESS table keeps in-frame sequences only and misses some clones. Where compared with another copy, unresolved V genes explain less than half of these, and the others have no known cause. That table supplies the V and J calls and clone size; D and trimming were determined from the DNA. The sample table holds more than 350,000 clones, of which approximately 90% were seen once. The ten largest make up 10% to 15% of the sample.

The intended sense of this specimen's treatment or condition label: around 19 received Ad26.COV2.S at low or high dose, single or two shots; five or six received placebo; per-sample allocation not given. For vaccine and placebo recipients, repertoires were sequenced using samples collected on day 63 after the first injection. Between 29 July and 7 August 2020, Cohort 1b enrolled about two dozen adults aged 18-55 years at one site in Boston, USA. Ad26.COV2.S was a replication-incompetent adenovirus type 26 vector expressing a prefusion-stabilized SARS-CoV-2 spike protein from the original Wuhan strain. As to this clone: Its antigen remains undetermined. Base qualities are missing; no much larger clone stands one base away.

The germline V gene (reference sequence) provides CDR1 LNHDA and CDR2 SQIVND. From the cysteine through the phenylalanine, the CDR3 covers 14 amino acids. CDR3 DNA is the only sequence kept; it has 42 bases, read in frame from the first base. Cut back by 7 bases and 3 bases, the V and J ends lie 14 bases apart. The source is a person between 18 and 65 years old who received the Ad26.COV2.S COVID-19 vaccine or a placebo. This specimen was peripheral blood, taken in a trial of Ad26.COV2.S vaccine versus placebo. Rearrangement joined TRBV19 to TRBJ2-3; the D segment cannot be called with confidence. The CDR3 loop reads CASTTDTATDTQYF. The nucleotide sequence reads TGTGCCAGTACCACTGACACAGCGACAGATACGCAGTATTTT.